This T cell receptor beta chain was captured in a study of Ad26.COV2.S vaccination and SARS-CoV-2 variants. Overall study results and limits: Measurements of TCR breadth and depth may have given underestimates of the total T cell responses. Placebo and vaccine recipients had non-spike TCR breadth that was similar. Spike-specific TCR breadth was greater after Ad26.COV2.S than placebo.

About this clone: Its antigen is as yet unknown.

Measured with immunoSEQ multiplex PCR; TCRdb has only the in-frame clones, and not every one. The sample holds hundreds of thousands of clones, 92% seen once. The TCR was taken from a human donor who had recovered from COVID-19. The sample consisted of peripheral blood, taken after recovery from COVID-19.

The CDR3 DNA reads as TGTGCCAGCAGCTTGGTCAGGAGGGATAATTCACCCCTCCACTTT. This encodes CASSLVRRDNSPLHF. The chain recombines TRBV5-6 with TRBJ1-6; D gene unclear. Germline assignment: CDR1 SGHDT and CDR2 YYEEEE. The CDR3 loop spans 15 amino acids. Trimming pared 0 bases from V and 5 bases from J, leaving 9 bases between.